This TCR beta chain appears in the sequencing data of a study of T cells after yellow fever vaccination. Trimming stripped 0 bases from V and 4 bases from J, with 25 bases between. The CDR3 loop spans 18 amino acids. Germline-derived CDR1 and CDR2 are GTSNPN and SVGIG (reference sequence). TCR cDNA, made by 5'RACE template switching, carried an added universal primer site and UMIs. TCRdb re-analysed the 5' RACE reads in MiXCR, keeping a single row per CDR3 protein. The sample has hundreds of thousands of distinct CDR3 sequences, approximately 13% seen once. This clonotype has more than one count but fewer than ten.

The chain couples TRBV30 to TRBJ2-7; D uncertain. Sequences were derived from PBMCs, sampled on the day of the yellow fever booster vaccination. The sequence came from a man aged 30 to 39 who received the YFV17D yellow fever vaccine. CDR3 sequence reads: CAWSVSGLPGTPRYEQYF. The CDR3 DNA reads TGTGCCTGGAGTGTCTCGGGCCTCCCTGGAACTCCTAGATACGAGCAGTACTTC. Supplemented by reference TRBV30 and TRBJ2-7, the full variable domain reads SQTIHQWPATLVQPVGSPLSLECTVEGTSNPNLYWYRQAAGRGLQLLFYSVGIGQISSEVPQNLSASRPQDRQFILSSKKLLLSDSGFYLCAWSVSGLPGTPRYEQYFGPGTRLTVT.